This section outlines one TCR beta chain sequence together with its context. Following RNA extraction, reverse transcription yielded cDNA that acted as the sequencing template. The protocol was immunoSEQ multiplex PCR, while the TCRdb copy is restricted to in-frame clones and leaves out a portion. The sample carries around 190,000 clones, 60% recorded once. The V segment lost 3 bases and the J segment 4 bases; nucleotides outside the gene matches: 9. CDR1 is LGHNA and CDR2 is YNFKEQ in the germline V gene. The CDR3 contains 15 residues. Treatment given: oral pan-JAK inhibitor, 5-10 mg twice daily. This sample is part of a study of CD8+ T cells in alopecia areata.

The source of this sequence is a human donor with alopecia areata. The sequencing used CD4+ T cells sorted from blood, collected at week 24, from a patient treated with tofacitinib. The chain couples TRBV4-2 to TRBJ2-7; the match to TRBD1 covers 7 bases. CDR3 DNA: TGTGCCAGCAGCCACGACAGGGAGAGAGAGTACGAGCAGTACTTC. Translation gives CASSHDREREYEQYF.